Detailed here is one T cell receptor (beta chain). Antigen unknown. Germline V gives CDR1 SGHTA, CDR2 FQGNSA. The CDR3 sequence is 15 residues long. The V end lost 1 base, the J end lost 4 bases, and 10 bases lay between the germline ends. The sample is drawn from a study of T cell clonotyping in hematopoietic cell transplantation. Study summary: Pretransplant recipient samples were taken after cytoreduction. Study observations and caveats: At the given depth, recipient repertoires were over 97% de novo clonotypes. Recipient TCR diversity dropped after transplant; expanded clonotypes rose from day 30 to 180.

Produced via immunoSEQ multiplex PCR; TCRdb's table is partial and in-frame only. The sample consists of approximately 3,000 clones, about 94% of them appearing once. Documented time point: recipient sample about 28 days before transplant, after cytoreduction. Recipients were bled about 28 days pretransplant and at posttransplant days 30, 100, 180. Sequences were derived from peripheral blood mononuclear cells, sampled before stem cell transplant. The source is a woman between 50 and 59 years old with chronic myeloid leukemia. Some clones in this sample may be carry-over from other donors' samples. V is TRBV7-2 and J is TRBJ1-4; D is ambiguous. DNA of the CDR3: TGTGCCAGCAGCTTAGAGCCGGGTATTAATGAAAAACTGTTTTTT. This translates into CASSLEPGINEKLFF.